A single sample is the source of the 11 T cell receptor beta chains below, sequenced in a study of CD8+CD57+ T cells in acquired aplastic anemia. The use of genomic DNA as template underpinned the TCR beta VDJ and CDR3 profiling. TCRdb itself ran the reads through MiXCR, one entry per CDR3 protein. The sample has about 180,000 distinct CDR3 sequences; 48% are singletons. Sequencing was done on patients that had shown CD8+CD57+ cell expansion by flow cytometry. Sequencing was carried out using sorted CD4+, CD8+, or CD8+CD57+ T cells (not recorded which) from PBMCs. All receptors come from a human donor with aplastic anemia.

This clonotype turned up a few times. CDR3 sequence reads: CSARTGGMVNSPLHF. The CDR3 nucleotides read TGCAGTGCACGGACAGGGGGCATGGTTAATTCACCCCTCCACTTT. This chain connects TRBV20-1 to TRBJ1-6, with TRBD1 matching 11 bases. This CDR3 has 15 residues. The V gene's germline CDR1 is DFQATT and CDR2 SNEGSKA (reference sequence). Losses at the gene ends were 6 bases for V and 6 bases for J; bases not matched to a gene: 7.

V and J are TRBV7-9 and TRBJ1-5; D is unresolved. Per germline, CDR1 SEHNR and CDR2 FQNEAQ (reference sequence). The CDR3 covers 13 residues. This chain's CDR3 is CVGSFTAGQPQHF. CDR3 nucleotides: TGTGTCGGCAGCTTTACAGCGGGTCAGCCCCAGCATTTT.

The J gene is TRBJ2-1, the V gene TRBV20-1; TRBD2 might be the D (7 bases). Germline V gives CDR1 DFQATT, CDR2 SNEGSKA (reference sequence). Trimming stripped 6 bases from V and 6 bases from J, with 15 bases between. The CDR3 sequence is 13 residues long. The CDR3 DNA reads TGCAGTGCGGGGGGGGCCGGGAGCAATGAGCAGTTCTTC. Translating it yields CSAGGAGSNEQFF.

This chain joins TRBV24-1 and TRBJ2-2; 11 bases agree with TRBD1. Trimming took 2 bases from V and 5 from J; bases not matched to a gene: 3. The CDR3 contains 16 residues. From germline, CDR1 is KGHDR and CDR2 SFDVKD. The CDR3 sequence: CATSDSRDRGTGELFF. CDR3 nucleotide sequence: TGTGCCACCAGTGATTCAAGGGACAGGGGGACCGGGGAGCTGTTTTTT.

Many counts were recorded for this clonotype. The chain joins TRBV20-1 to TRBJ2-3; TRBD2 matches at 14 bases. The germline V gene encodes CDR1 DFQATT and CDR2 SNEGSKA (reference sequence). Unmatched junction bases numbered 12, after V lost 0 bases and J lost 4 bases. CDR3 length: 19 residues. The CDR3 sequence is CSARDLGLAGGASADTQYF. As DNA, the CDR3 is TGCAGTGCTAGAGACCTCGGACTAGCGGGGGGTGCATCAGCAGATACGCAGTATTTT.

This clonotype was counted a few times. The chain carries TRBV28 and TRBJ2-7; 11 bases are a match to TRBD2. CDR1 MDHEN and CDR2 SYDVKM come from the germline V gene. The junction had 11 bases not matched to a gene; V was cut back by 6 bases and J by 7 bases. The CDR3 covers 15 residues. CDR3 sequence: CASSSVSGRAGEQYF. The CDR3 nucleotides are TGTGCCAGCAGCTCCGTTAGCGGGAGGGCCGGGGAGCAGTACTTC.

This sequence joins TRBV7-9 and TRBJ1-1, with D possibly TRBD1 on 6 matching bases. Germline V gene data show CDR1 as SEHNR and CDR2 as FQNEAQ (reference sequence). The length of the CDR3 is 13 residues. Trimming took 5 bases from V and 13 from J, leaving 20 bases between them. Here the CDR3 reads CASSLGTSFKVFF. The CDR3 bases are TGTGCCAGCAGCCTTGGGACATCTTTTAAAGTTTTCTTT.

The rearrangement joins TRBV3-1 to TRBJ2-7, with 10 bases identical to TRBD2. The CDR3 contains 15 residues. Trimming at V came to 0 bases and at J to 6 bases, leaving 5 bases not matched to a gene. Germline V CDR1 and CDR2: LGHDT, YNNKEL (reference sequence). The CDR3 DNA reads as TGTGCCAGCAGCCAAGAAGCGGGGGGGCCTCTCGAGCAGTACTTC. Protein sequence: CASSQEAGGPLEQYF.

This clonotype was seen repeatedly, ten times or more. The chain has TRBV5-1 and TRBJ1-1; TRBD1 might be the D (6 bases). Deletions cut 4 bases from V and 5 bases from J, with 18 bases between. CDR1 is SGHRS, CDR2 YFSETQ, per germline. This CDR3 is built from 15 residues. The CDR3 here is CASSPRQAVGTEAFF. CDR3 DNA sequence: TGCGCCAGCAGCCCCCGACAGGCAGTGGGGACTGAAGCTTTCTTT.

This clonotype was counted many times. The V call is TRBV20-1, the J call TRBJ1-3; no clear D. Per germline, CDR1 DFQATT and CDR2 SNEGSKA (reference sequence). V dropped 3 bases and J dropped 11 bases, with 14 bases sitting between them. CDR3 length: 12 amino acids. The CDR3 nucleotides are TGCAGTGCTAGTCCTCCGGGTCGCGCCATATATTTT. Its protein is CSASPPGRAIYF.

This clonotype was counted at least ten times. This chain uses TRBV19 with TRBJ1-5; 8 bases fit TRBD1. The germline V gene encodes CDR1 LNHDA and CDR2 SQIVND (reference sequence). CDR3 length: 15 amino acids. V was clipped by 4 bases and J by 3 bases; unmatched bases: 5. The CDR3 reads CASSTTGAYNQPQHF. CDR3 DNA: TGTGCCAGTAGTACGACAGGGGCCTACAATCAGCCCCAGCATTTT.